This TCR beta chain was identified during a study of blood T cell repertoires in COVID-19. Germline CDR1 reads SNHLY; CDR2 reads FYNNEI. V was shortened by 8 bases and J by 0 bases, with 15 bases between the two germline ends. The length of the CDR3 is 15 residues. Data came from immunoSEQ multiplex PCR; TCRdb stores just in-frame clones and leaves some out. The data contain roughly 340,000 clones, 85% to 90% of them singletons. The sequence was obtained from a young man who had recovered from COVID-19. The material sequenced was PBMCs or T cells enriched from blood (not recorded which). The chain has TRBV2 and TRBJ2-3; weak D call: TRBD2 (6 bases). The CDR3 DNA reads as TGTGCCAGCGCGGGACGGGAAAGAAGCACAGATACGCAGTATTTT. Translating gives CASAGRERSTDTQYF.